Listed below are T cell receptor beta chains from one sample, sequenced in a study of PD-1 blockade in mismatch repair-deficient tumors. Assay used: immunoSEQ multiplex PCR; TCRdb lists only in-frame clones, some missing. This sample yields around 30,000 clones, of which around 80% are seen a single time; about 3.4% belongs to the top ten. The sample in question was PBMCs, obtained less than 7 weeks after starting pembrolizumab. The receptors were sampled from an adult with mismatch repair-deficient cancer. Both conserved end residues are part of each CDR3. Each record gives: D gene, J gene, V gene, clone size, CDR3 protein, CDR3 DNA. A D gene is named only where the DNA matches it firmly. Size is stated for part of the rows, as once, few or many counts, or as a class when the clone is expanded.

D: TRBD2; J: TRBJ2-5; V: TRBV5-1; size: .; CDR3: CASSLGVSGGQETQYF; DNA: TGCGCCAGCAGCTTGGGGGTCAGCGGGGGACAAGAGACCCAGTACTTC
D: .; J: TRBJ2-7; V: TRBV2; size: few; CDR3: CASSVGGYEQYF; DNA: TGTGCCAGCAGTGTGGGGGGTTACGAGCAGTACTTC
D: TRBD2; J: TRBJ2-1; V: TRBV9; size: few; CDR3: CASSVSGKMDEQFF; DNA: TGTGCCAGCAGCGTTAGCGGGAAGATGGATGAGCAGTTCTTC
D: .; J: TRBJ1-2; V: TRBV5-1; size: .; CDR3: CASSLERPSYGYTF; DNA: TGCGCCAGCAGCTTGGAGCGACCCTCCTATGGCTACACCTTC
D: TRBD1; J: TRBJ1-1; V: TRBV6-1; size: .; CDR3: CASSEMDRGYTGTEAFF; DNA: TGTGCCAGCAGTGAAATGGACAGGGGTTACACGGGCACTGAAGCTTTCTTT
D: TRBD1; J: TRBJ1-6; V: TRBV4-1; size: .; CDR3: CASSRTGLNNSPLHF; DNA: TGCGCCAGCAGCCGGACAGGCCTAAATAATTCACCCCTCCACTTT
D: .; J: TRBJ2-6; V: TRBV28; size: .; CDR3: CASSDQGAGANVLTF; DNA: TGTGCCAGCAGTGATCAGGGTGCTGGGGCCAACGTCCTGACTTTC
D: .; J: TRBJ2-3; V: TRBV2; size: .; CDR3: CASSDRANTQYF; DNA: TGTGCCAGCAGTGACAGGGCGAATACGCAGTATTTT
D: TRBD1; J: TRBJ1-5; V: TRBV4-1; size: .; CDR3: CASSQGFQGAVRGNQPQHF; DNA: TGCGCCAGCAGCCAAGGGTTTCAGGGGGCGGTAAGGGGCAATCAGCCCCAGCATTTT
D: .; J: TRBJ2-7; V: TRBV19; size: .; CDR3: CASSIGTVGYEQYF; DNA: TGTGCCAGTAGTATAGGGACAGTGGGCTACGAGCAGTACTTC
D: TRBD1; J: TRBJ2-7; V: TRBV5-4; size: few; CDR3: CASSPGQRPYEQYF; DNA: TGTGCCAGCAGCCCGGGACAGAGACCCTACGAGCAGTACTTC
D: TRBD2; J: TRBJ2-3; V: TRBV28; size: .; CDR3: CASSLSGRETTDTQYF; DNA: TGTGCCAGCAGTTTATCGGGGCGGGAGACGACAGATACGCAGTATTTT
D: .; J: TRBJ1-2; V: TRBV28; size: .; CDR3: CASSFGGRLYGYTF; DNA: TGTGCCAGCAGTTTTGGGGGCAGGCTCTATGGCTACACCTTC
D: TRBD1; J: TRBJ1-2; V: TRBV18; size: .; CDR3: CASSSFTGDYGYTF; DNA: TGTGCCAGCTCATCGTTCACAGGGGACTATGGCTACACCTTC
D: TRBD2; J: TRBJ2-1; V: TRBV5-1; size: .; CDR3: CASSYPTVGSGSGQFF; DNA: TGCGCCAGCAGCTACCCGACAGTCGGTAGCGGGAGCGGGCAGTTCTTC
D: TRBD1; J: TRBJ1-3; V: TRBV28; size: .; CDR3: CASYRDSGNTIYF; DNA: TGTGCCAGCTACCGGGACAGTGGAAACACCATATATTTT
D: TRBD2; J: TRBJ2-5; V: TRBV7-2; size: .; CDR3: CASSLDLGLAKTQYF; DNA: TGTGCCAGCAGCTTAGATCTGGGACTAGCAAAGACCCAGTACTTC
D: .; J: TRBJ2-7; V: TRBV6-1; size: .; CDR3: CASSDGGTSSYEQYF; DNA: TGTGCCAGCAGTGACGGCGGGACGAGCTCCTACGAGCAGTACTTC
D: .; J: TRBJ2-7; V: TRBV7-9; size: .; CDR3: CASSLTFHEQYF; DNA: TGTGCCAGCAGCTTAACATTCCACGAGCAGTACTTC
D: TRBD2; J: TRBJ2-7; V: TRBV11-2; size: few; CDR3: CASSLVAGGSWEQYF; DNA: TGTGCCAGCAGCTTAGTGGCGGGAGGGTCGTGGGAGCAGTACTTC
D: .; J: TRBJ1-2; V: TRBV16; size: .; CDR3: CASSQFAANYGYTF; DNA: TGTGCCAGCAGCCAATTTGCAGCTAACTATGGCTACACCTTC
D: TRBD1; J: TRBJ2-7; V: TRBV10-3; size: .; CDR3: CAISDGQGLHEQYF; DNA: TGTGCCATCAGTGATGGACAGGGGTTGCACGAGCAGTACTTC
D: TRBD2; J: TRBJ2-7; V: TRBV6-6; size: .; CDR3: CASSYSILAGGLEQYF; DNA: TGTGCCAGCAGTTACTCGATATTAGCGGGAGGTCTCGAGCAGTACTTC
D: .; J: TRBJ2-3; V: TRBV28; size: .; CDR3: CASSLAGRATDTQYF; DNA: TGTGCCAGCAGTTTAGCGGGAAGGGCCACAGATACGCAGTATTTT
D: TRBD2; J: TRBJ2-7; V: TRBV5-1; size: .; CDR3: CASSSLAESYEQYF; DNA: TGCGCCAGCAGCTCTCTAGCGGAATCCTACGAGCAGTACTTC
D: TRBD1; J: TRBJ1-1; V: TRBV29-1; size: .; CDR3: CSTDRGAEAFF; DNA: TGCAGCACTGACAGGGGCGCTGAAGCTTTCTTT
D: TRBD1; J: TRBJ2-1; V: TRBV4-1; size: .; CDR3: CASSRTGGSYNEQFF; DNA: TGCGCCAGCAGCCGAACAGGGGGTTCCTACAATGAGCAGTTCTTC
D: .; J: TRBJ1-5; V: TRBV2; size: .; CDR3: CASSEFRVGQPQHF; DNA: TGTGCCAGCAGTGAATTCAGGGTAGGGCAGCCCCAGCATTTT
D: .; J: TRBJ1-1; V: TRBV13; size: .; CDR3: CASSSYRALSEAFF; DNA: TGTGCCAGCAGCTCCTACAGGGCCCTCAGTGAAGCTTTCTTT
D: TRBD2; J: TRBJ2-5; V: TRBV29-1; size: .; CDR3: CSHRSSGLNQYF; DNA: TGCAGCCACCGCTCTAGCGGGTTAAACCAGTACTTC
D: TRBD2; J: TRBJ2-5; V: TRBV9; size: .; CDR3: CASSGGGLAGVSGETQYF; DNA: TGTGCCAGCAGCGGCGGGGGGCTAGCGGGAGTCTCCGGGGAGACCCAGTACTTC
D: .; J: TRBJ2-1; V: TRBV30; size: .; CDR3: CAWSRLYNEQFF; DNA: TGTGCCTGGAGTAGACTGTACAATGAGCAGTTCTTC
D: TRBD1; J: TRBJ1-1; V: TRBV28; size: .; CDR3: CASSLYGTGFMNTEAFF; DNA: TGTGCCAGCAGTTTATATGGGACAGGGTTCATGAACACTGAAGCTTTCTTT
D: .; J: TRBJ2-7; V: TRBV7-8; size: .; CDR3: CASSLPGYEQYF; DNA: TGTGCCAGCAGCTTACCCGGTTACGAGCAGTACTTC
D: TRBD1; J: TRBJ1-1; V: TRBV2; size: .; CDR3: CASKLTGENTEAFF; DNA: TGTGCCAGCAAGTTGACAGGGGAGAACACTGAAGCTTTCTTT
D: .; J: TRBJ2-7; V: TRBV30; size: .; CDR3: CAWDHPGEKVYEQYF; DNA: TGTGCCTGGGACCATCCGGGGGAGAAGGTCTACGAGCAGTACTTC
D: .; J: TRBJ2-1; V: TRBV10-3; size: .; CDR3: CAISDPATSAYSYNEQFF; DNA: TGTGCCATCAGTGACCCCGCCACCAGCGCCTACTCCTACAATGAGCAGTTCTTC
D: TRBD2; J: TRBJ2-1; V: TRBV27; size: .; CDR3: CASMRLTSGRKNEQFF; DNA: TGTGCCAGCATGCGATTGACTAGCGGGAGGAAGAATGAGCAGTTCTTC
D: .; J: TRBJ2-1; V: TRBV5-1; size: .; CDR3: CASSSGWRGNEQFF; DNA: TGCGCCAGCAGCTCAGGATGGCGGGGCAATGAGCAGTTCTTC
D: TRBD1; J: TRBJ2-5; V: TRBV5-1; size: .; CDR3: CASSPGQGPQETQYF; DNA: TGCGCCAGCAGCCCGGGACAGGGGCCCCAAGAGACCCAGTACTTC
D: TRBD1; J: TRBJ2-1; V: TRBV27; size: .; CDR3: CASHPDRVYYNEQFF; DNA: TGTGCCAGCCACCCGGACAGGGTGTACTACAATGAGCAGTTCTTC
D: TRBD2; J: TRBJ2-7; V: TRBV11-2; size: .; CDR3: CASSLVAGGDYEQYF; DNA: TGTGCCAGCAGCTTAGTAGCGGGAGGAGACTACGAGCAGTACTTC
D: .; J: TRBJ1-3; V: TRBV6-6; size: few; CDR3: CASTNGNTIYF; DNA: TGTGCCAGCACTAATGGAAACACCATATATTTT
D: .; J: TRBJ1-3; V: TRBV19; size: .; CDR3: CALGGFGNTIYF; DNA: TGTGCCCTAGGGGGATTCGGAAACACCATATATTTT
D: .; J: TRBJ1-5; V: TRBV6-4; size: .; CDR3: CASRAPGGAQGNQPQHF; DNA: TGTGCCAGCAGAGCCCCGGGGGGGGCGCAAGGCAATCAGCCCCAGCATTTT
D: TRBD2; J: TRBJ2-2; V: TRBV15; size: .; CDR3: CATSRGTFGGRAGGELFF; DNA: TGTGCCACCAGCAGAGGGACCTTCGGCGGGAGGGCCGGCGGGGAGCTGTTTTTT
D: .; J: TRBJ1-1; V: TRBV6-5; size: once; CDR3: CASSYSLPLNTEAFF; DNA: TGTGCCAGCAGTTACTCCCTTCCCCTGAACACTGAAGCTTTCTTT
D: .; J: TRBJ2-3; V: TRBV6-5; size: once; CDR3: CASSYQILVSDTQYF; DNA: TGTGCCAGCAGTTACCAGATACTAGTTTCAGATACGCAGTATTTT
D: TRBD1; J: TRBJ1-2; V: TRBV9; size: .; CDR3: CASSPFSTGGSYGYTF; DNA: TGTGCCAGCAGTCCCTTCTCCACAGGGGGTAGCTATGGCTACACCTTC
D: TRBD1; J: TRBJ1-1; V: TRBV5-4; size: .; CDR3: CASSLQGAGVNEAFF; DNA: TGTGCCAGCAGCCTACAGGGGGCGGGTGTGAATGAAGCTTTCTTT
D: .; J: TRBJ2-7; V: TRBV19; size: few; CDR3: CASSLTHAYEQYF; DNA: TGTGCCAGTAGCTTGACACACGCCTACGAGCAGTACTTC
D: .; J: TRBJ2-2; V: TRBV5-4; size: .; CDR3: CASSLPGNTGELFF; DNA: TGTGCCAGCAGCTTGCCAGGGAACACCGGGGAGCTGTTTTTT
D: .; J: TRBJ2-2; V: TRBV28; size: .; CDR3: CASSLVVRGTGELFF; DNA: TGTGCCAGCAGTTTAGTGGTCCGGGGCACCGGGGAGCTGTTTTTT
D: .; J: TRBJ2-5; V: TRBV2; size: .; CDR3: CASSERRVYQETQYF; DNA: TGTGCCAGCAGTGAACGGAGGGTTTACCAAGAGACCCAGTACTTC